This is a list of T cell receptor beta chains from one sample in a study of blood T cell repertoires in COVID-19. Measured with immunoSEQ multiplex PCR; TCRdb has only the in-frame clones, and not every one. The sample lists a few hundred thousand clones, approximately 81% seen once, with 0.98% in the top ten. The sample comprised peripheral blood. Receptor source: a man aged 40-49 years with acute or convalescent COVID-19. Each CDR3 is given without its conserved first and last residue.

len | v_gene | CDR3aa
11 | TRBV19 | ASTIEFNQPQH
12 | TRBV18 | ASSLTGNQETQY
12 | TRBV5-1 | ASSEPGGQETQY
14 | TRBV2 | ASKPGELADQETQY
12 | TRBV6-5 | ASSFSRGSNEQY
10 | TRBV7-8 | ASSLDRGVLR
15 | TRBV10-2 | ASSDPTRGRRSNEQF
13 | TRBV5-4 | ASSHGGTGAIGYT
11 | TRBV30 | AWSETRRDTQY
14 | TRBV7-6 | ASSPQGGPPAYEQY
17 | TRBV3-1/TRBV3-2 | ASSQGSHPGLAGGNEQF
14 | TRBV5-4 | ASSLALGGTGGTQY
9 | TRBV28 | ASSFGGDRF
13 | TRBV30 | AWSVRLGSGGEQY
10 | TRBV3-1/TRBV3-2 | ASSQDRQGRT
14 | TRBV11-2 | ASSLDLGAVNTEAF
13 | TRBV30 | ASQPGVSTNEKLF
12 | TRBV28 | ASSLSGQRFEAF
14 | TRBV2 | ASSESGRTNTGELF
10 | TRBV6-4 | ASRGQSTEAF
16 | TRBV4-1 | ASSQVPTSGGLTDTQY
13 | TRBV6-5 | ASRVGGQGTREQY
11 | TRBV7-6 | ASSPQMNTEAF
12 | TRBV28 | ASTDRGASNEQF
13 | TRBV7-8 | ASSEDRQDKGGYT
11 | TRBV18 | ASSRGRNEKLF
14 | TRBV6-4 | ASSDSGTSSYNEQF
12 | TRBV4-1 | ASSQVLVSAEAF
13 | TRBV2 | ASSPGQGANQPQH
11 | TRBV7-9 | ASSPTDNYEQY
13 | TRBV6-5 | ASSSWGEGKGGYT
9 | TRBV7-3 | ASSSYTEAF
13 | TRBV2 | ASTPTGSYNSPLH
12 | TRBV2 | ATKDRDNTGELF
12 | TRBV27 | ASSPDRGNDGYT
13 | TRBV5-1 | ASSFGAGDQETQY
12 | TRBV5-1 | ASSEGTSQETQY
11 | TRBV28 | ASSPGGVGELF
13 | TRBV19 | ASSRTRDRVRGYT
13 | TRBV7-8 | ASSHLSSGTYEQY
13 | TRBV5-1 | ASSLVSGGAGTQY
12 | TRBV28 | ASLTPGGDQPQH
12 | TRBV28 | ASSMTGFNSPLH
15 | TRBV6-2/TRBV6-3 | ASSYTPLAGGYNEQF
15 | TRBV9 | ASSDSRESNLYNEQF
12 | TRBV19 | ASSEGGRNQPQH
11 | TRBV9 | ASSPRTSNEQF
10 | TRBV12-3/TRBV12-4 | ASRMANTEAF
17 | TRBV28 | ASSLVGLAGLPFSYEQY
12 | TRBV7-9 | ASSLVTTADGYT